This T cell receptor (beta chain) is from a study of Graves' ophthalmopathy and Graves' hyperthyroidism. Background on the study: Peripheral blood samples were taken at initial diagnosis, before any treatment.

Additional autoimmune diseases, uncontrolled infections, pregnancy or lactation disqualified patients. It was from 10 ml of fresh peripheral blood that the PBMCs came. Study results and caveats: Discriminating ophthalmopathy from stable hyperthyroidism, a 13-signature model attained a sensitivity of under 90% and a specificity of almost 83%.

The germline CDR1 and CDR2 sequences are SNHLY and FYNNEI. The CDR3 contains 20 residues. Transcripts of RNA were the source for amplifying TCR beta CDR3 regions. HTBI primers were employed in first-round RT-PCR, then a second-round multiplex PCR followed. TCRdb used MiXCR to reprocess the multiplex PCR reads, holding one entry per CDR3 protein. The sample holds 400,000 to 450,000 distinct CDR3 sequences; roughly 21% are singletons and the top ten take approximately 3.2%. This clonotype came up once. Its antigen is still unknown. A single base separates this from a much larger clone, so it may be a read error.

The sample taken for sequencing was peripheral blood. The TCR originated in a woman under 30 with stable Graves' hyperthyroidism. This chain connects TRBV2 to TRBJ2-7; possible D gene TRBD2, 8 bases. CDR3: CTSSGGGQRAASGYPYEQYF. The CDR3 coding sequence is TGTACCAGCAGTGGCGGGGGACAGCGCGCGGCTAGCGGGTACCCCTACGAGCAGTACTTC.